This T cell receptor (beta chain) was observed in a study of T cell responses to AZD1222 COVID-19 vaccine. Whole-study findings and limits: Baseline seropositives among AZD1222 recipients totaled only six or seven. Regions 160-218 and 743-854 dominated among vaccine-associated CD4 TCRs spanning spike. Breadth and depth of Spike-specific TCRs rose after two AZD1222 doses. No repertoire was sampled before or during the peak T cell response, only after it.

Looked up from germline, CDR1 is MNHEY and CDR2 is SVGAGI. The ends lost 0 bases at V and 7 bases at J; junction bases unmatched: 7. The CDR3 length is 16 residues. In the case of this clone: Its antigen is as yet unknown.

Repertoires were generated with immunoSEQ multiplex PCR, while TCRdb's copy carries only in-frame clones and drops some. The sample yields approximately 130,000 clones, 80% to 90% seen once. This specimen was peripheral blood, taken on day 0 of AZD1222 vaccination. The receptor's source is an adult in good health. J is TRBJ1-2 and V is TRBV6-5; 11 bases are shared with TRBD1. As DNA, the CDR3 is TGTGCCAGCAGTTACTCGCCTGGACAGGGGGCGAGTGGCTACACCTTC. It yields the protein CASSYSPGQGASGYTF.